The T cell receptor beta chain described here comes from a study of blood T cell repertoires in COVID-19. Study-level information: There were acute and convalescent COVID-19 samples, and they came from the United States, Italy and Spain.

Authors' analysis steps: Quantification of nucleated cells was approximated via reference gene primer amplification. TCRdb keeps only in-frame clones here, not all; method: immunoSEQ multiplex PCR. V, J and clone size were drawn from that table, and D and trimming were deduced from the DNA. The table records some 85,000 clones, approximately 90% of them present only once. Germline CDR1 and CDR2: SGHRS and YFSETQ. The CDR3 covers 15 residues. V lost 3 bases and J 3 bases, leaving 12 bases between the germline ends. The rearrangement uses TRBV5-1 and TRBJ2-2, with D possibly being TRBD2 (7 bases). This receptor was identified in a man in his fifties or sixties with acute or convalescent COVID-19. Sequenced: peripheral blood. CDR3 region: CASSSGGLDTGELFF. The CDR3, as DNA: TGCGCCAGCAGCTCGGGGGGCTTGGACACCGGGGAGCTGTTTTTT.